Below are 21 T cell receptor beta chains sequenced from a single sample in a study of CD8+CD57+ T cells in acquired aplastic anemia. Patients chosen for sequencing had CD8+CD57+ cells that had expanded, as shown by flow cytometry. The template used for profiling TCR beta VDJ and CDR3 was genomic DNA. TCRdb re-derived calls from the reads in MiXCR, one entry per CDR3 protein. In the table there are approximately 180,000 distinct CDR3 sequences, 63% of which are singletons. Sample: sorted CD4+, CD8+, or CD8+CD57+ T cells (not recorded which) from PBMCs. The receptors derive from a human donor with aplastic anemia.

The rearrangement uses TRBV9 and TRBJ1-2; 7 nucleotides align to TRBD1. The CDR3 loop spans 13 amino acids. The junction had 7 bases not matched to a gene; V was cut back by 7 bases and J by 4 bases. Germline CDR1 reads SGDLS; CDR2 reads YYNGEE. CDR3 residues: CASATGMGYGYTF. The CDR3 DNA reads as TGTGCCAGCGCGACAGGGATGGGCTATGGCTACACCTTC.

This clonotype was found many times. The J gene is TRBJ2-2, the V gene TRBV5-1; 7 bases match TRBD1. Germline CDR1 and CDR2: SGHRS and YFSETQ. The J segment lost 0 bases and the V segment lost 4 bases, leaving 3 bases of the junction unmatched. The CDR3 sequence is 15 residues long. This CDR3 is CASSETGTNTGELFF. CDR3 DNA sequence: TGCGCCAGCAGCGAGACAGGGACGAACACCGGGGAGCTGTTTTTT.

The chain links TRBV24-1 to TRBJ1-1, with D possibly being TRBD1 (6 bases). The germline V and J ends were trimmed by 7 bases and 6 bases, with 14 bases remaining between them. The CDR3 sequence is 13 residues long. Germline values: CDR1 KGHDR, CDR2 SFDVKD. The CDR3 DNA reads as TGTGCCACCAGGGCGGGGGCGGGCGCTGAAGCTTTCTTT. This sequence encodes CATRAGAGAEAFF.

This rearrangement joins TRBV20-1 to TRBJ1-1, with 8 bases aligning to TRBD1. The CDR3 is 14 residues long. The germline V gene has CDR1 DFQATT and CDR2 SNEGSKA (reference sequence). V was clipped by 6 bases and J by 3 bases; unmatched bases: 9. The CDR3 region is CSARGLGRDTEAFF. CDR3 DNA sequence: TGCAGTGCCAGGGGGCTGGGACGGGACACTGAAGCTTTCTTT.

A few counts support this clonotype. The chain employs TRBV27 and TRBJ1-2; 7 bases match TRBD1. CDR3 size: 15 residues. Germline-derived CDR1 and CDR2 are MNHEY and SMNVEV (reference sequence). J was trimmed by 1 base and V by 4 bases; bases with no gene match: 6. The CDR3 DNA reads as TGTGCCAGCAGTTACAGGGGTCCCTATAACTATGGCTACACCTTC. Its protein is CASSYRGPYNYGYTF.

The chain links TRBV5-1 to TRBJ1-1; D may be TRBD1 (6 bases). CDR1 and CDR2 (germline): SGHRS, YFSETQ. CDR3 size: 15 residues. Trimming removed 4 bases at V and 1 base at J, with 14 bases between. The chain's CDR3 is CASSASGGPNTEAFF. The CDR3 DNA reads TGCGCCAGCAGCGCCAGCGGGGGCCCGAACACTGAAGCTTTCTTT. The variable domain in full, with the rest retrieved from reference TRBV5-1 and TRBJ1-1, is KAGVTQTPRYLIKTRGQQVTLSCSPISGHRSVSWYQQTPGQGLQFLFEYFSETQRNKGNFPGRFSGRQFSNSRSEMNVSTLELGDSALYLCASSASGGPNTEAFFGQGTRLTVV.

This clonotype has just one count. This chain uses TRBV10-3 with TRBJ1-1, with 7 bases fitting TRBD1. Germline values: CDR1 ENHRY, CDR2 SYGVKD. The CDR3 has 14 residues. After removal of 3 bases from V and 7 bases from J, the junction contained 8 bases not matched to a gene. CDR3 protein: CAISDGQADLEAFF. For the CDR3, the DNA is TGTGCCATCAGTGACGGACAGGCGGACCTTGAAGCTTTCTTT.

This sequence joins TRBV12-3 or TRBV12-4 and TRBJ2-7, with TRBD2 matching 10 bases. CDR3 length: 14 amino acids. J was trimmed by 6 bases and V by 3 bases; bases with no gene match: 5. The CDR3 region is CASSFGTSDFEQYF. CDR3 bases: TGTGCCAGCAGTTTTGGGACTAGCGACTTCGAGCAGTACTTC.

The V and J genes are TRBV20-1 and TRBJ2-7; D gene ambiguous. Trimming took off 1 base at V and 6 bases at J, with 13 bases between the two ends. CDR3 length: 13 residues. Germline lookup yields CDR1 DFQATT and CDR2 SNEGSKA (reference sequence). In nucleotides, the CDR3 is TGCAGTGCTAGAGCCCCACAAACCGCCGAGCAGTACTTC. It codes for CSARAPQTAEQYF.

This rearrangement joins TRBV7-2 to TRBJ1-3; D is perhaps TRBD1 (5 bases). This CDR3 is 14 amino acids long. V was shortened by 3 bases and J by 7 bases, with 13 bases between the two germline ends. Germline CDR1 is SGHTA and CDR2 is FQGNSA. The CDR3 sequence: CASSFGQGPNTIYF. The CDR3 nucleotides are TGTGCCAGCAGCTTTGGTCAGGGCCCGAACACCATATATTTT.

This chain uses TRBV6-5 with TRBJ2-3; TRBD2 agrees at 10 bases. Per germline, CDR1 MNHEY and CDR2 SVGAGI. V dropped 4 bases and J dropped 6; count of bases not matched to a gene: 7. This CDR3 has 15 residues. CDR3 sequence: CASSFTAGGFDTQYF. CDR3 bases: TGTGCCAGCAGTTTCACAGCGGGGGGGTTTGATACGCAGTATTTT.

V and J are TRBV29-1 and TRBJ2-3; D uncertain. The length of the CDR3 is 12 residues. Germline CDR1 is SQVTM and CDR2 is ANQGSEA. Trimming removed 4 bases at V and 2 bases at J, with 7 bases between. In DNA, the CDR3 is TGCAGCGTTGGTCCGTACACAGATACGCAGTATTTT. The encoded protein is CSVGPYTDTQYF.

Points on this clonotype: A much more abundant neighbour one base away suggests this may be a read error. DNA of the CDR3: TGCGCCAGCAGCTTGGCCCCGTCAAAGTTGAACACTGAAGCTTTCTTT. It encodes CASSLAPSKLNTEAFF. The gene calls are TRBV5-1 and TRBJ1-1; D gene ambiguous. The V and J ends lost 0 bases and 0 bases respectively, with 12 bases between them. The length of the CDR3 is 16 residues. Germline V CDR1 and CDR2: SGHRS, YFSETQ.

This chain connects TRBV29-1 to TRBJ2-5; 8 positions agree with TRBD2. There are 14 residues in the CDR3. J lost 5 bases, V lost 4 bases, and 9 bases had no gene match. Germline CDR1 reads SQVTM; CDR2 reads ANQGSEA. The CDR3 is CSVGHRGGSETQYF. For the CDR3, the DNA is TGCAGCGTTGGTCATCGGGGGGGGAGCGAGACCCAGTACTTC.

In its sample, this clonotype was seen a few times. Here the CDR3 DNA reads TGTGCCAGCAGCTTAGCTTGGGATGAGCAGTTCTTC. Translated: CASSLAWDEQFF. The chain uses TRBV7-9 and TRBJ2-1, with D uncertain. CDR1 is SEHNR, CDR2 FQNEAQ, per germline (reference sequence). The CDR3 is made up of 12 amino acids. V was pared by 0 bases and J by 8 bases, with 5 bases between.

This clonotype was seen at least ten times. The chain couples TRBV9 to TRBJ1-5; 9 bases agree with TRBD1. The V gene's germline CDR1 is SGDLS and CDR2 YYNGEE. This CDR3 region has 13 residues. Trimming removed 4 bases from V and 8 bases from J; junction bases left unmatched: 4. CDR3 region: CASSSRTGEPQHF. The CDR3, as DNA: TGTGCCAGCAGCTCAAGGACAGGGGAGCCCCAGCATTTT.

There are a few counts of this clonotype. This chain links TRBV7-3 with TRBJ2-6; 9 nucleotides line up with TRBD1. Germline CDR1 and CDR2: SGHTA and FQGTGA. The CDR3 is 18 residues long. J gave up 0 bases and V 5 bases, and 8 bases lay outside the gene matches. CDR3 DNA sequence: TGTGCCAGCAGCCCCTCGACAGGGGGTTACTCTGGGGCCAACGTCCTGACTTTC. Amino acids: CASSPSTGGYSGANVLTF. Combining the CDR3 with reference TRBV7-3 and TRBJ2-6 gives the whole variable domain GAGVSQTPSNKVTEKGKYVELRCDPISGHTALYWYRQSLGQGPEFLIYFQGTGAADDSGLPNDRFFAVRPEGSVSTLKIQRTERGDSAVYLCASSPSTGGYSGANVLTFGAGSRLTVL.

With respect to this clonotype: Since the CDR3 does not end with the conserved phenylalanine or tryptophan, this likely comes from a read error. The rearrangement uses TRBV5-1 and TRBJ2-1; D remains unclear. Deletions cut 4 bases from V and 2 bases from J, with 19 bases between. Germline V lookup: CDR1 SGHRS, CDR2 YFSETQ. CDR3 length equals 17 residues. The CDR3 nucleotides read TGCGCCAGCAGCACACGGAACAGTATGGAGCCCTACAATGAGCAGTTCTCC. Translation gives CASSTRNSMEPYNEQFS.

In regard to this clonotype: Compared with germline, one end of the junction differs, possibly owing to a read error. The chain employs TRBV7-9 and TRBJ1-3, with 8 bases that match TRBD1. Germline V lookup: CDR1 SEHNR, CDR2 FQNEAQ (reference sequence). The CDR3 has 16 amino acids. The CDR3 coding sequence is TGTGCCAGCAGCTTGGGACAGGACCCCTCTGGGAACACCATATATTTT. This encodes CASSLGQDPSGNTIYF.

This clonotype has a count of ten or more. The chain employs TRBV27 and TRBJ2-7; TRBD1 agrees at 10 bases. This CDR3 region has 13 residues. After removal of 6 bases from V and 6 bases from J, the junction contained 5 bases not matched to a gene. From germline, CDR1 is MNHEY and CDR2 SMNVEV (reference sequence). The CDR3 coding sequence is TGTGCCAGCAGCTATGACAGGGGGCGCGAGCAGTACTTC. It is translated as CASSYDRGREQYF.

The CDR3 loop reads CAISDRPGTGYYNEQFF. For the CDR3, the DNA is TGTGCCATCAGTGACAGACCCGGGACAGGCTACTACAATGAGCAGTTCTTC. This chain joins TRBV10-3 and TRBJ2-1, with 8 positions matching TRBD1. Losses at the gene ends were 3 bases for V and 3 bases for J; bases not matched to a gene: 10. This CDR3 is 17 amino acids long. Germline V gene data show CDR1 as ENHRY and CDR2 as SYGVKD.